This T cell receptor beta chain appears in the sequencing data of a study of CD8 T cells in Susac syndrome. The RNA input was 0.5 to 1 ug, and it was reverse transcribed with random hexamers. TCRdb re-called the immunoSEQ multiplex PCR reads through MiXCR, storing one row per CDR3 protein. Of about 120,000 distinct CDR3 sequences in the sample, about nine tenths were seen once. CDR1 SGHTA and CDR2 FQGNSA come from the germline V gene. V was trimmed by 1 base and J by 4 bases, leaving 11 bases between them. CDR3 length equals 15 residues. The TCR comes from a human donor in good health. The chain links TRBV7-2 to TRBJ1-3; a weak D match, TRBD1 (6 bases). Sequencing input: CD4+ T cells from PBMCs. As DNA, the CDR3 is TGTGCCAGCAGCTTAGTTTCAGGGGCCGGAAACACCATATATTTT. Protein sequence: CASSLVSGAGNTIYF.